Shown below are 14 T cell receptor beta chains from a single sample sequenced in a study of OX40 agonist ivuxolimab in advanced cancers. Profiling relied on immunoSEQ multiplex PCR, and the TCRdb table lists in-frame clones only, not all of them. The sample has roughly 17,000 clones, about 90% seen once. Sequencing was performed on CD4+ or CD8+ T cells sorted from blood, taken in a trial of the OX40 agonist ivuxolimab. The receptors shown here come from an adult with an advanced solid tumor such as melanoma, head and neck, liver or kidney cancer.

The CDR3 sequence is CSAHSSGFSYEQYF. In nucleotides, the CDR3 is TGCAGCGCACACAGCTCAGGGTTTTCCTACGAGCAGTACTTC. V usage is TRBV29-1 and J usage is TRBJ2-7; weak D call: TRBD1 (5 bases). In germline, CDR1 is SQVTM, CDR2 ANQGSEA. Deletions cut 7 bases from V and 1 base from J, with 17 bases between. This CDR3 spans 14 amino acids.

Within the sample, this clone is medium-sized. CDR3 DNA: TGTGCCAGTAGTCCAGGGACTTATGGGAATCAGCCCCAGCATTTT. This codes for CASSPGTYGNQPQHF. V usage is TRBV19 and J usage is TRBJ1-5; D might be TRBD1 (5 bases). Germline loops: CDR1 LNHDA, CDR2 SQIVND (reference sequence). V shed 5 bases and J shed 4 bases, with 15 bases lying between them. The CDR3 sequence is 15 residues long.

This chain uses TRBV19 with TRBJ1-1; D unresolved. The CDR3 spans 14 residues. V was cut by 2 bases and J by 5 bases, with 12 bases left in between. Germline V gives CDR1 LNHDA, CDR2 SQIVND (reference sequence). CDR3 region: CASSIHPGGTEAFF. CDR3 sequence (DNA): TGTGCCAGTAGTATACATCCGGGAGGGACTGAAGCTTTCTTT.

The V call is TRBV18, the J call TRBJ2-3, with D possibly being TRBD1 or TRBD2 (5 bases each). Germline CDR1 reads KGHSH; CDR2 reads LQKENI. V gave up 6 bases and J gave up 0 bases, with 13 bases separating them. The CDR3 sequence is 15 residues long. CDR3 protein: CASSGTDLSTDTQYF. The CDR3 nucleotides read TGTGCCAGCTCGGGGACGGACCTTAGCACAGATACGCAGTATTTT.

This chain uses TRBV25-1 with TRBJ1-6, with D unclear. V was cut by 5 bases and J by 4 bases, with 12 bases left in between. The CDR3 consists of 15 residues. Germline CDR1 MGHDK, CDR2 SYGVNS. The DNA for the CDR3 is TGTGCCAGCAGTCCTTGGGCCGAGTATAATTCACCCCTCCACTTT. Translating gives CASSPWAEYNSPLHF. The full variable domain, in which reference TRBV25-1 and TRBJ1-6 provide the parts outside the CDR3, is EADIYQTPRYLVIGTGKKITLECSQTMGHDKMYWYQQDPGMELHLIHYSYGVNSTEKGDLSSESTVSRIRTEHFPLTLESARPSHTSQYLCASSPWAEYNSPLHFGNGTRLTVT.

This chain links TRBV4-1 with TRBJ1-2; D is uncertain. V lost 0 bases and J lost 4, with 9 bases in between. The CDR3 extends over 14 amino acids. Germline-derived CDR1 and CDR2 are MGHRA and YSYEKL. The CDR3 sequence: CASSQDGTIYGYTF. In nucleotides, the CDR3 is TGCGCCAGCAGCCAAGATGGAACGATCTATGGCTACACCTTC.

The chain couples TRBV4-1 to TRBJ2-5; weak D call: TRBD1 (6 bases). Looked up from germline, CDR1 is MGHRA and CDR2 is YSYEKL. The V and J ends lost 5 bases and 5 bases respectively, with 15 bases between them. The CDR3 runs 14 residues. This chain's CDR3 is CASSVIQGLETQYF. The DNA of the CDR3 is TGCGCCAGCAGCGTTATACAGGGTCTGGAGACCCAGTACTTC.

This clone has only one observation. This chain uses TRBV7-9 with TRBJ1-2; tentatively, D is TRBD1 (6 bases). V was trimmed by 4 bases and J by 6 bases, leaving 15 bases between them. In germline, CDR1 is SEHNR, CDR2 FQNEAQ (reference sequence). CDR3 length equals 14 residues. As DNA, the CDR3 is TGTGCCAGCAGCTCCTGGGGGGCAAAGGATGGCTACACCTTC. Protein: CASSSWGAKDGYTF.

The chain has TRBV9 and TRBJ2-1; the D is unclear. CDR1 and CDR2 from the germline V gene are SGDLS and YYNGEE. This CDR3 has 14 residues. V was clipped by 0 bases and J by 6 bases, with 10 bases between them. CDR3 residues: CASSVADLINEQFF. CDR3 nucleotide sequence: TGTGCCAGCAGCGTAGCCGATTTAATCAATGAGCAGTTCTTC.

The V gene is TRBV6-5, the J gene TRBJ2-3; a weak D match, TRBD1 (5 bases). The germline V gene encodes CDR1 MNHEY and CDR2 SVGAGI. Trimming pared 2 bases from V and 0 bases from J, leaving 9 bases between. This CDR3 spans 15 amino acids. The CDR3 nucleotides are TGTGCCAGCAGTTACGAAGGGGCGAGCACAGATACGCAGTATTTT. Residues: CASSYEGASTDTQYF.

The CDR3: CSVVHWGEQYF. The CDR3 DNA reads TGCAGCGTTGTTCACTGGGGCGAGCAGTACTTC. The chain recombines TRBV29-1 with TRBJ2-7; D remains unclear. V was shortened by 4 bases and J by 6 bases, with 10 bases between the two germline ends. The CDR3 contains 11 residues. Germline assignment: CDR1 SQVTM and CDR2 ANQGSEA.

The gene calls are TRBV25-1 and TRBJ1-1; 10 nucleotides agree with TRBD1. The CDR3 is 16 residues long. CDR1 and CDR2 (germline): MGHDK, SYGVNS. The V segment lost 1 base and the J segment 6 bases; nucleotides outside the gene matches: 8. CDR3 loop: CASSESTRDRGPEAFF. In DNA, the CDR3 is TGTGCCAGCAGTGAATCGACCAGGGACAGGGGACCTGAAGCTTTCTTT.

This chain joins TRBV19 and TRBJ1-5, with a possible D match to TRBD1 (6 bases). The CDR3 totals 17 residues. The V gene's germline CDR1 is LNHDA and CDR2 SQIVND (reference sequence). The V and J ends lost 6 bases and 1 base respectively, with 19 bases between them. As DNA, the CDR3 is TGTGCCAGTAGCGACGACTTCGGGACACCAAGCAATCAGCCCCAGCATTTT. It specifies CASSDDFGTPSNQPQHF.

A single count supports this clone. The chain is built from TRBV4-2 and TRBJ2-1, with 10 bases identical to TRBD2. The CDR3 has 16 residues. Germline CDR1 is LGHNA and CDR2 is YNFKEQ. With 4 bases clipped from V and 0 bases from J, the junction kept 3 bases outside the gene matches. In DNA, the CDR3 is TGTGCCAGCAGCCCGAAGCGGGGGGGCTCCTACAATGAGCAGTTCTTC. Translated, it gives CASSPKRGGSYNEQFF.